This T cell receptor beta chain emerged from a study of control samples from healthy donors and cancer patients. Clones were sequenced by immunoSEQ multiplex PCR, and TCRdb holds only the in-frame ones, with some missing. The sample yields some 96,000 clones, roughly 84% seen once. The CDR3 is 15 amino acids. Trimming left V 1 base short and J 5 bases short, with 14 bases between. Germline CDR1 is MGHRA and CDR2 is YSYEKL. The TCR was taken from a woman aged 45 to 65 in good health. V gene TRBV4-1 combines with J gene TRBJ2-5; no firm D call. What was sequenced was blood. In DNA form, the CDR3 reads TGCGCCAGCAGCCAAGTAGAAAATACCCGGGAGACCCAGTACTTC. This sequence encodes CASSQVENTRETQYF.